Below are 25 T cell receptor beta chains sequenced from a single sample in a study of T cell changes during pregnancy in multiple sclerosis. The assay was immunoSEQ multiplex PCR, and TCRdb's table has in-frame clones only and misses some. Here the sample spans more than 50,000 clones, 80% to 90% being singletons. The source material was peripheral blood, sampled in the first trimester of pregnancy. These receptors all stem from a female donor with multiple sclerosis, enrolled in a pregnancy study.

The V call is TRBV6-1, the J call TRBJ2-2; D unclear. This CDR3 has 12 amino acids. Germline V gives CDR1 MNHNS, CDR2 SASEGT. Between the trimmed V and J ends, which lost 4 bases and 14 bases, there was a span of 14 bases. CDR3 protein: CASSVPSSCLFF. In DNA form, the CDR3 reads TGTGCCAGCAGTGTCCCTAGTTCCTGTCTGTTTTTT.

V and J are TRBV9 and TRBJ1-6, with D uncertain. The ends were cut back, 0 bases at V and 8 bases at J, with 21 bases in the middle. The germline V gene has CDR1 SGDLS and CDR2 YYNGEE. This CDR3 is 18 amino acids long. CDR3 residues: CASSVVGRNRVPDSPLHF. The CDR3 bases are TGTGCCAGCAGCGTAGTGGGTCGTAATCGGGTTCCGGATTCACCCCTCCACTTT.

This clone is termed medium-sized. The chain links TRBV29-1 to TRBJ1-1, with no clear D. In germline, CDR1 is SQVTM, CDR2 ANQGSEA. The CDR3 runs 11 residues. V was trimmed by 7 bases and J by 4 bases, leaving 10 bases between them. DNA of the CDR3: TGCAGCGCGGAGGTGTCCACTGAAGCTTTCTTT. This codes for CSAEVSTEAFF.

The chain uses TRBV11-2 and TRBJ2-2; D not certain. Germline V gives CDR1 SGHAT, CDR2 FQNNGV. Trimming removed 5 bases from V and 5 bases from J, with 9 bases in between. This CDR3 is built from 13 residues. The CDR3, as DNA: TGTGCCAGCAGCATCGACTGGACCGGGGAGCTGTTTTTT. As protein: CASSIDWTGELFF. Combining the CDR3 with reference TRBV11-2 and TRBJ2-2 gives the whole variable domain EAGVAQSPRYKIIEKRQSVAFWCNPISGHATLYWYQQILGQGPKLLIQFQNNGVVDDSQLPKDRFSAERLKGVDSTLKIQPAKLEDSAVYLCASSIDWTGELFFGEGSRLTVL.

This chain links TRBV2 with TRBJ2-5, with D possibly being TRBD2 (6 bases). The V end lost 5 bases, the J end lost 1 base, and 11 bases lay between the germline ends. The CDR3 runs 14 residues. The germline gives CDR1 SNHLY, CDR2 FYNNEI. The CDR3 spells CASSRLGPQETQYF. CDR3 DNA sequence: TGTGCCAGCAGTCGACTAGGTCCCCAAGAGACCCAGTACTTC.

This chain links TRBV27 with TRBJ1-5; D gene ambiguous. Deletions cut 0 bases from V and 0 bases from J, with 12 bases between. The CDR3 extends over 17 amino acids. Germline lookup yields CDR1 MNHEY and CDR2 SMNVEV (reference sequence). The CDR3 nucleotides read TGTGCCAGCAGTTTATCATACAGATTTTATAGCAATCAGCCCCAGCATTTT. It specifies CASSLSYRFYSNQPQHF.

CDR3 in amino acids: CASSDSLSGGDTQYF. CDR3 in DNA: TGTGCCAGCAGCGATTCTCTTTCGGGGGGGGATACGCAGTATTTT. The rearrangement uses TRBV7-3 and TRBJ2-3; TRBD2 aligns across 8 bases. CDR3 length equals 15 residues. The ends lost 5 bases at V and 6 bases at J; junction bases unmatched: 10. The germline CDR1 and CDR2 sequences are SGHTA and FQGTGA.

The rearrangement joins TRBV6-1 to TRBJ2-3, with 9 bases aligning to TRBD2. Trimming cost V 1 base and J 4 bases; bases outside gene matches: 6. The CDR3 length is 16 residues. CDR1 is MNHNS and CDR2 is SASEGT in the germline V gene. As DNA, the CDR3 is TGTGCCAGCAGTGAAGTAGGCGGGGGGGCCGCAGATACGCAGTATTTT. This translates into CASSEVGGGAADTQYF.

The gene calls are TRBV4-2 and TRBJ2-7, with 9 bases that match TRBD1. Trimming cost V 0 bases and J 0 bases; bases outside gene matches: 3. The germline V gene has CDR1 LGHNA and CDR2 YNFKEQ. The CDR3 loop spans 16 amino acids. The CDR3 loop reads CASSQEWGQGSYEQYF. The CDR3 DNA sequence: TGTGCCAGCAGCCAAGAATGGGGACAGGGCTCCTACGAGCAGTACTTC.

The rearrangement links TRBV19 to TRBJ1-5, with D perhaps TRBD1 (5 bases). Trimming removed 9 bases at V and 1 base at J, with 10 bases between. Germline-derived CDR1 and CDR2 are LNHDA and SQIVND (reference sequence). CDR3 length equals 13 residues. The CDR3 is CASERDSNQPQHF. In DNA form, the CDR3 reads TGTGCCAGCGAGCGGGACAGCAATCAGCCCCAGCATTTT.

The chain couples TRBV5-6 to TRBJ2-7, with TRBD1 matching 9 bases. J was trimmed by 1 base and V by 4 bases; bases with no gene match: 6. This CDR3 spans 15 amino acids. Germline loops: CDR1 SGHDT, CDR2 YYEEEE. The CDR3 region is CASSQTGGPSYEQYF. The CDR3 region has the DNA TGTGCCAGCAGCCAGACAGGGGGGCCTTCCTACGAGCAGTACTTC. The entire variable domain, with the rest obtained from reference TRBV5-6 and TRBJ2-7, is as follows: DAGVTQSPTHLIKTRGQQVTLRCSPKSGHDTVSWYQQALGQGPQFIFQYYEEEERQRGNFPDRFSGHQFPNYSSELNVNALLLGDSALYLCASSQTGGPSYEQYFGPGTRLTVT.

The chain employs TRBV19 and TRBJ2-7; 8 bases line up with TRBD2. The germline V gene encodes CDR1 LNHDA and CDR2 SQIVND (reference sequence). V trimming: 7 bases; J trimming: 7 bases; junction bases outside the gene matches: 15. This CDR3 contains 15 residues. The CDR3, as DNA: TGTGCCAGTATCGATGGTACGGGAGGGTCGCGGGAGCAGTACTTC. It yields the protein CASIDGTGGSREQYF.

This clone was counted a single time. V usage is TRBV6-1 and J usage is TRBJ2-1; D may be TRBD2 (6 bases). The ends were cut back, 7 bases at V and 4 bases at J, with 17 bases in the middle. The CDR3 runs to 15 residues. Germline assignment: CDR1 MNHNS and CDR2 SASEGT. CDR3 DNA sequence: TGTGCCAGCACCAAGTTGAGGGACTTTTACAATGAGCAGTTCTTC. Its protein is CASTKLRDFYNEQFF.

The chain joins TRBV19 to TRBJ2-3, with D perhaps matching TRBD2 (5 bases). The CDR3 is 17 residues long. Germline values: CDR1 LNHDA, CDR2 SQIVND (reference sequence). Trimming pared 4 bases from V and 7 bases from J, leaving 24 bases between. The CDR3 is CASSTLGESLNEHTQYF. For the CDR3, the DNA is TGTGCCAGTAGTACCCTCGGGGAGTCCCTGAACGAACATACGCAGTATTTT. Combining the CDR3 with reference TRBV19 and TRBJ2-3 gives the whole variable domain DGGITQSPKYLFRKEGQNVTLSCEQNLNHDAMYWYRQDPGQGLRLIYYSQIVNDFQKGDIAEGYSVSREKKESFPLTVTSAQKNPTAFYLCASSTLGESLNEHTQYFGPGTRLTVL.

The chain links TRBV10-3 to TRBJ1-4; D is unresolved. CDR3 length: 15 amino acids. Trimming removed 10 bases from V and 4 bases from J, with 19 bases in between. CDR1 is ENHRY, CDR2 SYGVKD, per germline. The CDR3: CANLSLPTSNEKLFF. As DNA, the CDR3 is TGTGCCAACCTATCTTTGCCCACGAGTAATGAAAAACTGTTTTTT.

This clone has more than one count but fewer than ten. The V gene is TRBV6-5, the J gene TRBJ1-6; D is uncertain. This CDR3 contains 15 residues. Trimming left V 0 bases short and J 1 base short, with 4 bases between. Germline CDR1 reads MNHEY; CDR2 reads SVGAGI. The CDR3 reads CASSYSASYNSPLHF. The CDR3 DNA follows: TGTGCCAGCAGTTACTCCGCGTCCTATAATTCACCCCTCCACTTT.

The chain joins TRBV11-2 to TRBJ2-5; TRBD1 aligns across 7 bases. Trimming cost V 3 bases and J 5 bases; bases outside gene matches: 9. CDR3 size: 15 residues. Germline V gene data show CDR1 as SGHAT and CDR2 as FQNNGV. Here the CDR3 reads CASSLGTGDRETQYF. CDR3 DNA sequence: TGTGCCAGCAGCTTGGGAACAGGGGATAGGGAGACCCAGTACTTC.

V and J are TRBV19 and TRBJ1-2, with TRBD1 matching 9 bases. CDR3 length: 14 amino acids. Germline-derived CDR1 and CDR2 are LNHDA and SQIVND (reference sequence). The V segment lost 5 bases and the J segment 7 bases; nucleotides outside the gene matches: 8. The CDR3 reads CASSSRTGVRGYTF. The CDR3 DNA sequence: TGTGCCAGTAGTTCCCGGACAGGGGTCCGTGGCTACACCTTC.

This clone was seen only once. This chain joins TRBV5-1 and TRBJ1-1; TRBD1 aligns across 7 bases. The CDR3 spans 16 residues. V trimming: 4 bases; J trimming: 4 bases; junction bases outside the gene matches: 13. The germline V gene encodes CDR1 SGHRS and CDR2 YFSETQ. The CDR3 protein is CASSPGTADKGTEAFF. The CDR3 region has the DNA TGCGCCAGCAGCCCGGGGACAGCGGATAAGGGCACTGAAGCTTTCTTT.

This chain links TRBV18 with TRBJ2-5, with a possible D match to TRBD2 (5 bases). Trimming stripped 8 bases from V and 0 bases from J, with 10 bases between. The CDR3 spans 13 residues. The germline V gene has CDR1 KGHSH and CDR2 LQKENI. The CDR3 loop is CASARRNQETQYF. The CDR3 bases are TGTGCCAGCGCGCGGAGGAACCAAGAGACCCAGTACTTC.

The J gene is TRBJ2-2, the V gene TRBV5-1, with D tentatively TRBD1 (5 bases). V lost 7 bases and J 0 bases, leaving 13 bases between the germline ends. This CDR3 spans 15 amino acids. Per germline, CDR1 SGHRS and CDR2 YFSETQ. The CDR3 nucleotides read TGCGCCAGCCATGACAGCGTTTCGAACACCGGGGAGCTGTTTTTT. Residues: CASHDSVSNTGELFF.

This sequence joins TRBV5-1 and TRBJ1-5; tentatively, D is TRBD1 (5 bases). The CDR3 consists of 14 residues. Trimming removed 0 bases from V and 7 bases from J, with 11 bases in between. Germline V gives CDR1 SGHRS, CDR2 YFSETQ. The DNA for the CDR3 is TGCGCCAGCAGCTTGGACAGCGGGGGGCAGCCCCAGCATTTT. This encodes CASSLDSGGQPQHF.

The chain uses TRBV29-1 and TRBJ2-7; 7 bases align to TRBD2. From germline, CDR1 is SQVTM and CDR2 ANQGSEA. Trimming cost V 6 bases and J 7 bases; bases outside gene matches: 15. This CDR3 region has 14 residues. Here the CDR3 reads CSVLGTTVYGEQYF. DNA of the CDR3: TGCAGCGTGCTGGGGACTACCGTCTATGGTGAGCAGTACTTC.

This clone showed up just once. CDR3 sequence: CASSPGLATDTQYF. The CDR3 nucleotides read TGTGCCAGCAGCCCGGGACTAGCAACAGATACGCAGTATTTT. The V call is TRBV14, the J call TRBJ2-3; TRBD2 matches at 9 bases. V shed 4 bases and J 3 bases; nucleotides not matched to a gene: 2. The CDR3 sequence is 14 residues long. Germline CDR1 and CDR2: SGHDN and FVKESK.

The rearrangement links TRBV7-9 to TRBJ2-1; 10 bases line up with TRBD2. Germline V gives CDR1 SEHNR, CDR2 FQNEAQ (reference sequence). CDR3 length: 16 residues. With 1 base clipped from V and 7 bases from J, the junction kept 7 bases outside the gene matches. The CDR3 here is CASSLGAGTSVNEQFF. CDR3 in DNA: TGTGCCAGCAGCTTAGGGGCCGGGACTAGCGTAAATGAGCAGTTCTTC.